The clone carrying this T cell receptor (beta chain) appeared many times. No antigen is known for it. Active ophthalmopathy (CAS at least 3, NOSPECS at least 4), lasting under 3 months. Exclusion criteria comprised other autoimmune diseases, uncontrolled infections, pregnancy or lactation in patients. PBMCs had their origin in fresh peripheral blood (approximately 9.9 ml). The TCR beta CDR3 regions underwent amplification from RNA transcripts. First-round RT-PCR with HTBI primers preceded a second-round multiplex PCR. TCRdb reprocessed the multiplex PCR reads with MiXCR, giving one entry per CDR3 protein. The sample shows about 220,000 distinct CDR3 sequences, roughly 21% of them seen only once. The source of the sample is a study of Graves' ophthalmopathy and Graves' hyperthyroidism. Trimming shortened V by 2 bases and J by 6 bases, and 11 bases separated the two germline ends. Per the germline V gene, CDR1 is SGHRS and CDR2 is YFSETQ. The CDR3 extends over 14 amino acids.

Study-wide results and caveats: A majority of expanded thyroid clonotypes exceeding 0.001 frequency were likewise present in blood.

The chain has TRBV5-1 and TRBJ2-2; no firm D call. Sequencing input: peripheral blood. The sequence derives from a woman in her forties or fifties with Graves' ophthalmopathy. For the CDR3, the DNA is TGCGCCAGCAGCTTAACGACTCTTCCCGGGGAGCTGTTTTTT. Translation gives CASSLTTLPGELFF.